One sample yielded the 32 T cell receptor beta chains listed below, sequenced in a study of blood T cell repertoires in COVID-19. Repertoires were generated with immunoSEQ multiplex PCR, while TCRdb's copy carries only in-frame clones and drops some. The sample contains over 200,000 clones, 83% of which appear only once. Sequencing input: peripheral blood. Receptors originate from a woman aged 25 to 45 with COVID-19, enrolled during active disease.

The chain joins TRBV5-1 to TRBJ2-1; 10 bases align to TRBD2. Germline values: CDR1 SGHRS, CDR2 YFSETQ. The CDR3 spans 15 residues. The J segment lost 4 bases and the V segment lost 3 bases, leaving 4 bases of the junction unmatched. The DNA of the CDR3 is TGCGCCAGCAGCTCAGCGGGAGGGCGATACAATGAGCAGTTCTTC. This translates into CASSSAGGRYNEQFF.

J is TRBJ1-3 and V is TRBV5-4, with D uncertain. This CDR3 has 14 residues. Trimming removed 4 bases from V and 4 bases from J, with 12 bases in between. Germline CDR1 and CDR2: SGHNT and YYREEE (reference sequence). The CDR3 protein is CASSDGRTGNTIYF. In nucleotides, the CDR3 is TGTGCCAGCAGCGACGGGAGAACAGGAAACACCATATATTTT.

This clone was counted only a few times. The chain employs TRBV5-6 and TRBJ1-6; 9 bases align to TRBD1. The CDR3 is made up of 17 amino acids. Germline-derived CDR1 and CDR2 are SGHDT and YYEEEE. With V trimmed by 1 base and J by 2 bases, 4 bases remained unmatched. CDR3 DNA sequence: TGTGCCAGCAGCTTGCTGGGACAGGGCACCTATAATTCACCCCTCCACTTT. It translates to CASSLLGQGTYNSPLHF. Full variable domain (outside the CDR3, taken from reference TRBV5-6 and TRBJ1-6): DAGVTQSPTHLIKTRGQQVTLRCSPKSGHDTVSWYQQALGQGPQFIFQYYEEEERQRGNFPDRFSGHQFPNYSSELNVNALLLGDSALYLCASSLLGQGTYNSPLHFGNGTRLTVT.

The chain recombines TRBV5-1 with TRBJ2-3; 8 nucleotides line up with TRBD1. The V segment lost 4 bases and the J segment 10 bases; nucleotides outside the gene matches: 11. Germline-derived CDR1 and CDR2 are SGHRS and YFSETQ. This CDR3 is 14 amino acids long. The CDR3 loop reads CASSPGQGSGAQYF. Here the CDR3 DNA reads TGCGCCAGCAGCCCTGGACAGGGATCGGGAGCGCAGTATTTT.

This sequence joins TRBV4-1 and TRBJ2-2; 9 bases align to TRBD2. Per the germline V gene, CDR1 is MGHRA and CDR2 is YSYEKL. CDR3 length: 19 amino acids. The V gene end was trimmed by 0 bases and the J gene end by 5 bases; junction bases not matched to a gene: 13. Here the CDR3 DNA reads TGCGCCAGCAGCCAAGAACGGGGCTTGGGTAGCGGGGGTACCGGGGAGCTGTTTTTT. It translates to CASSQERGLGSGGTGELFF.

This clone was found a few times. CDR3 coding DNA: TGTGCCAGCAGTAAAACCTCTAGCGCGAGCCACAATGAGCAGTTCTTC. This translates into CASSKTSSASHNEQFF. The rearrangement links TRBV7-9 to TRBJ2-1; tentatively, D is TRBD2 (6 bases). Germline CDR1 is SEHNR and CDR2 is FQNEAQ (reference sequence). This CDR3 comprises 16 residues. The V gene lost 6 bases and the J gene lost 5 bases, with 20 bases spanning the gap.

The chain is built from TRBV3-1 (or the pseudogene TRBV3-2) and TRBJ2-1; 11 nucleotides agree with TRBD2. Germline CDR1 reads LGHDT; CDR2 reads YNNKEL (reference sequence). The V segment lost 2 bases and the J segment 8 bases; nucleotides outside the gene matches: 14. This CDR3 is built from 18 residues. CDR3 sequence reads: CASSQIPSTSGSRHEQFF. CDR3 bases: TGTGCCAGCAGCCAAATCCCCTCCACTAGCGGGAGTCGGCATGAGCAGTTCTTC.

V is TRBV4-1 and J is TRBJ2-7, with 11 bases that match TRBD1. Looked up from germline, CDR1 is MGHRA and CDR2 is YSYEKL. CDR3 length equals 14 residues. The trim removed 4 bases at V and 7 bases at J, leaving 6 bases unmatched. The CDR3 DNA reads TGCGCCAGCAGCCCCGGACAGGGGGCCGAAGAGCAGTACTTC. The encoded protein is CASSPGQGAEEQYF.

This chain uses TRBV29-1 with TRBJ2-7, with 7 bases identical to TRBD2. V lost 1 base to trimming and J lost 4 bases; unmatched junction nucleotides: 7. The germline CDR1 and CDR2 sequences are SQVTM and ANQGSEA. The CDR3 loop spans 14 amino acids. This CDR3 is CSVEGMTSSYEQYF. CDR3 nucleotide sequence: TGCAGCGTTGAAGGCATGACTAGCTCGTACGAGCAGTACTTC.

This chain links TRBV24-1 with TRBJ2-7; D gene unclear. Germline CDR1 KGHDR, CDR2 SFDVKD. The ends were cut back, 4 bases at V and 2 bases at J, with 5 bases in the middle. The CDR3 runs 12 residues. The CDR3 here is CATSEGTYEQYF. In nucleotides, the CDR3 is TGTGCCACCAGTGAGGGCACCTACGAGCAGTACTTC.

The chain uses TRBV10-1 and TRBJ2-3, with D possibly TRBD2 on 5 matching bases. The CDR3 contains 18 residues. V lost 10 bases to trimming and J lost 1 base, with 27 bases between them. The germline CDR1 and CDR2 sequences are WNHNN and SYGVQD (reference sequence). CDR3: CANLGRGEVYCGTDTQYF. CDR3 DNA sequence: TGCGCCAATCTGGGCCGGGGTGAGGTTTATTGCGGCACAGATACGCAGTATTTT.

The rearrangement uses TRBV2 and TRBJ1-3; TRBD1 matches 9 bases. The CDR3 contains 17 residues. Trimming cost V 2 bases and J 2 bases; bases outside gene matches: 7. Germline V gene sequence: CDR1 SNHLY, CDR2 FYNNEI. The CDR3 reads CASSEMGQGLTGNTIYF. DNA for the CDR3: TGTGCCAGCAGTGAAATGGGACAGGGCCTCACTGGAAACACCATATATTTT. The complete variable domain, with remaining parts taken from reference TRBV2 and TRBJ1-3, reads EPEVTQTPSHQVTQMGQEVILRCVPISNHLYFYWYRQILGQKVEFLVSFYNNEISEKSEIFDDQFSVERPDGSNFTLKIRSTKLEDSAMYFCASSEMGQGLTGNTIYFGEGSWLTVV.

The chain is built from TRBV5-1 and TRBJ1-3; 7 bases are shared with TRBD1. Germline V gives CDR1 SGHRS, CDR2 YFSETQ. The V segment lost 0 bases and the J segment 2 bases; nucleotides outside the gene matches: 14. This CDR3 comprises 19 residues. The CDR3 DNA is TGCGCCAGCAGCTTGGCACAACTGGGAAGGGACAGAACTGGAAACACCATATATTTT. Protein product: CASSLAQLGRDRTGNTIYF.

The chain combines TRBV6-6 with TRBJ1-4, with D perhaps matching TRBD1 (6 bases). V was cut by 6 bases and J by 7 bases, with 12 bases left in between. The CDR3 contains 13 residues. Germline V gene data show CDR1 as MNHNY and CDR2 as SVGAGI (reference sequence). CDR3 sequence reads: CASSRGRGEKLFF. The CDR3 bases are TGTGCCAGCAGCAGGGGTAGAGGTGAAAAACTGTTTTTT.

This chain connects TRBV5-1 to TRBJ2-7; 11 bases match TRBD1. The CDR3 runs to 12 residues. Germline V gene sequence: CDR1 SGHRS, CDR2 YFSETQ. V trimming: 7 bases; J trimming: 7 bases; junction bases outside the gene matches: 4. The CDR3 reads CASGQGAKEQYF. CDR3 DNA: TGCGCCAGCGGACAGGGGGCAAAGGAGCAGTACTTC.

J is TRBJ2-1 and V is TRBV24-1; 7 nucleotides line up with TRBD1. The V gene's germline CDR1 is KGHDR and CDR2 SFDVKD. This CDR3 has 14 amino acids. The trim removed 5 bases at V and 6 bases at J, leaving 6 bases unmatched. DNA of the CDR3: TGTGCCACCAGTGGACAGGGCACCCGCAATGAGCAGTTCTTC. It is translated as CATSGQGTRNEQFF.

The CDR3 DNA is TGTGCCTGGAACCGACAGGGTTCTGGCTACACCTTC. This sequence encodes CAWNRQGSGYTF. The J gene is TRBJ1-2, the V gene TRBV30; 7 nucleotides align to TRBD1. V was pared by 4 bases and J by 7 bases, with 6 bases of the junction left unmatched. Per the germline V gene, CDR1 is GTSNPN and CDR2 is SVGIG (reference sequence). The length of the CDR3 is 12 residues.

The rearrangement joins TRBV9 to TRBJ2-3; 7 bases align to TRBD2. Germline CDR1 and CDR2: SGDLS and YYNGEE. The length of the CDR3 is 16 residues. V shed 0 bases, J shed 4 bases, and the junction held 8 bases outside the gene matches. In DNA form, the CDR3 reads TGTGCCAGCAGCGTAGGGTCAACGGGAGGTCCAGATACGCAGTATTTT. It codes for CASSVGSTGGPDTQYF.

This clone was observed once. The chain recombines TRBV28 with TRBJ2-6; a weak D match, TRBD2 (5 bases). This CDR3 spans 15 amino acids. Germline CDR1 reads MDHEN; CDR2 reads SYDVKM. With 3 bases removed from V and 1 base from J, the gap between germline ends came to 7 bases. The CDR3 region has the DNA TGTGCCAGCAGTTTGGGAGAGTCTGGGGCCAACGTCCTGACTTTC. This codes for CASSLGESGANVLTF.

This clone is a singleton in its sample. V is TRBV13 and J is TRBJ1-4, with D possibly being TRBD1 (5 bases). V shed 2 bases and J shed 7 bases, with 11 bases lying between them. This CDR3 is built from 14 residues. Germline loops: CDR1 PRHDT, CDR2 FYEKMQ (reference sequence). DNA for the CDR3: TGTGCCAGCAGCTTACGGCAGGGCGGTGAAAAACTGTTTTTT. Protein: CASSLRQGGEKLFF. Full variable domain (rest looked up from reference TRBV13 and TRBJ1-4): AAGVIQSPRHLIKEKRETATLKCYPIPRHDTVYWYQQGPGQDPQFLISFYEKMQSDKGSIPDRFSAQQFSDYHSELNMSSLELGDSALYFCASSLRQGGEKLFFGSGTQLSVL.

The chain recombines TRBV29-1 with TRBJ2-1; TRBD2 agrees at 9 bases. With 7 bases clipped from V and 0 bases from J, the junction kept 16 bases outside the gene matches. The CDR3 contains 18 residues. Germline lookup yields CDR1 SQVTM and CDR2 ANQGSEA. For the CDR3, the DNA is TGCAGCGCCAGAGGGCTAGCGGGACCGAAAAGCTCCTACAATGAGCAGTTCTTC. This sequence encodes CSARGLAGPKSSYNEQFF.

For the CDR3, the DNA is TGTGCCAGCAGCGCTAGCGGGATTACCTACGAGCAGTACTTC. As protein: CASSASGITYEQYF. The gene calls are TRBV9 and TRBJ2-7; TRBD2 matches at 9 bases. Trimming cost V 3 bases and J 2 bases; bases outside gene matches: 3. Germline assignment: CDR1 SGDLS and CDR2 YYNGEE. The CDR3 is 14 residues long.

V and J are TRBV6-5 and TRBJ2-3, with TRBD2 matching 7 bases. The germline V gene has CDR1 MNHEY and CDR2 SVGAGI. This CDR3 comprises 15 residues. The trim removed 6 bases at V and 1 base at J, leaving 7 bases unmatched. For the CDR3, the DNA is TGTGCCAGCAGCCCCGGACTAGTGGGCACAGATACGCAGTATTTT. Protein sequence: CASSPGLVGTDTQYF.

The chain is built from TRBV2 and TRBJ1-1; tentative D call: TRBD1 (5 bases). The CDR3 totals 15 residues. Germline V gene sequence: CDR1 SNHLY, CDR2 FYNNEI. Trimming removed 7 bases at V and 1 base at J, with 16 bases between. The CDR3 region is CASTWEGMGNTEAFF. The CDR3 region has the DNA TGTGCCAGCACCTGGGAGGGGATGGGGAACACTGAAGCTTTCTTT.

There are a few counts of this clone. The chain is built from TRBV24-1 and TRBJ2-7; maybe TRBD2 (6 bases). The length of the CDR3 is 20 residues. CDR1 and CDR2 from the germline V gene are KGHDR and SFDVKD. Trimming pared 5 bases from V and 3 bases from J, leaving 31 bases between. CDR3 amino acids: CATSGAWGELGFCCHYEQYF. CDR3 in DNA: TGTGCCACCAGTGGTGCATGGGGGGAGCTGGGTTTTTGTTGCCACTACGAGCAGTACTTC.

The rearrangement uses TRBV5-5 and TRBJ1-1, with no clear D. Per the germline V gene, CDR1 is SGHKS and CDR2 is YYEKEE (reference sequence). V gave up 1 base and J gave up 4 bases, with 11 bases separating them. The CDR3 is 14 amino acids. CDR3 nucleotides: TGTGCCAGCAGCTTGTGGGGAGGGATCACTGAAGCTTTCTTT. Encoded protein: CASSLWGGITEAFF. The complete variable domain, with remaining parts taken from reference TRBV5-5 and TRBJ1-1, reads DAGVTQSPTHLIKTRGQQVTLRCSPISGHKSVSWYQQVLGQGPQFIFQYYEKEERGRGNFPDRFSARQFPNYSSELNVNALLLGDSALYLCASSLWGGITEAFFGQGTRLTVV.

The chain employs TRBV10-2 and TRBJ2-4; D not resolved. The CDR3 has 11 amino acids. Germline V gene data show CDR1 as WSHSY and CDR2 as SAAADI. Trimming left V 3 bases short and J 7 bases short, with 4 bases between. The CDR3 protein is CASSEENIQYF. The CDR3 DNA reads TGCGCCAGCAGTGAAGAGAACATTCAGTACTTC.

The chain couples TRBV6-1 to TRBJ2-2, with 9 positions matching TRBD1. The CDR3 is 17 amino acids. The ends lost 4 bases at V and 7 bases at J; junction bases unmatched: 13. Germline V CDR1 and CDR2: MNHNS, SASEGT. The CDR3 nucleotides are TGTGCCAGCAGTGGACAGGGGGTACCCCGCGGAATCGGGGAGCTGTTTTTT. Translation: CASSGQGVPRGIGELFF.

The V gene is TRBV18, the J gene TRBJ1-2; 8 nucleotides match TRBD1. Germline lookup yields CDR1 KGHSH and CDR2 LQKENI. V shed 0 bases, J shed 7 bases, and the junction held 7 bases outside the gene matches. The CDR3 has 15 amino acids. CDR3 coding DNA: TGTGCCAGCTCACCACCCCGGCAGGGGGCGGTTGGCTACACCTTC. Its protein product is CASSPPRQGAVGYTF.

The chain links TRBV5-6 to TRBJ2-7, with 9 bases that match TRBD2. This CDR3 is built from 17 residues. The V gene's germline CDR1 is SGHDT and CDR2 YYEEEE. V trimming: 0 bases; J trimming: 1 base; junction bases outside the gene matches: 8. CDR3 nucleotides: TGTGCCAGCAGCTTGGGGCTAGCGGGAAGACTTTCCTACGAGCAGTACTTC. Its translation: CASSLGLAGRLSYEQYF.

The J gene is TRBJ1-1, the V gene TRBV6-6, with a weak D call TRBD1 (5 bases). Trimming took 6 bases from V and 2 from J, leaving 10 bases between them. The CDR3 totals 13 residues. Germline-derived CDR1 and CDR2 are MNHNY and SVGAGI (reference sequence). The CDR3 DNA reads TGTGCCAGCAGACCCCAGGGAAACACTGAAGCTTTCTTT. Protein sequence: CASRPQGNTEAFF.

V and J are TRBV9 and TRBJ1-1; TRBD1 aligns across 8 bases. V lost 3 bases to trimming and J lost 3 bases; unmatched junction nucleotides: 1. This CDR3 is built from 13 residues. The germline gives CDR1 SGDLS, CDR2 YYNGEE. The CDR3 nucleotides are TGTGCCAGCAGCGGGACAGGGTACACTGAAGCTTTCTTT. It translates to CASSGTGYTEAFF.